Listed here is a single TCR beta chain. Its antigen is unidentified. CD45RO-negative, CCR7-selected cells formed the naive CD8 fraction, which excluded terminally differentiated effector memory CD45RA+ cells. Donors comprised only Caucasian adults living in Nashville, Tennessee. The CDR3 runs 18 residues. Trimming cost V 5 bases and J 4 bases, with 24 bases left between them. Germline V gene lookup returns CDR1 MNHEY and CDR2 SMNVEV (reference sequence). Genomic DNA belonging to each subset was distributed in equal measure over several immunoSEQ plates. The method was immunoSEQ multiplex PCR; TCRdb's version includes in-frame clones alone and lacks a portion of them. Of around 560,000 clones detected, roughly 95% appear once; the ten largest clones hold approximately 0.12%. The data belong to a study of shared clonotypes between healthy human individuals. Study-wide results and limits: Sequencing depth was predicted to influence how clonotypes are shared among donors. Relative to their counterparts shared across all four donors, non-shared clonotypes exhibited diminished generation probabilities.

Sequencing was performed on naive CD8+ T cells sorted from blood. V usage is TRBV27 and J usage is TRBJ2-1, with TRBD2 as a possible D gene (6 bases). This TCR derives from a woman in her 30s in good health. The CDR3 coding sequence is TGTGCCAGCAGTCCTCAAATCCCCGGGGAGGAGGGGTACAATGAGCAGTTCTTC. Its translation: CASSPQIPGEEGYNEQFF.